The T cell receptor beta chain under discussion was sequenced for a study of T cell repertoires in cytomegalovirus infection. About the study: Carrying CMV and the relevant HLA type showed in public TCR beta signatures.

From germline, CDR1 is SEHNR and CDR2 FQNEAQ (reference sequence). Trimming shortened V by 1 base and J by 7 bases, and 14 bases separated the two germline ends. The CDR3 extends over 15 amino acids. TCRdb independently ran MiXCR on the reads; one entry per CDR3 protein. The sample lists some 200,000 distinct CDR3 sequences; 38% were seen once. This clonotype has more than one count but fewer than ten. Its antigen is undetermined. The material sequenced was CD8+ T cells from cultured PBMCs, taken from culture after CMV antigen stimulation. V gene TRBV7-9 combines with J gene TRBJ2-1; D is tentatively TRBD1 or TRBD2 (5 bases each). The clonotype was recovered from a human donor in good health (CMV status not recorded). Some clones in this sample may be carry-over from other donors' samples. The CDR3 DNA sequence: TGTGCCAGCAGCTTAGTTGTGGGGGTATCAAATGAGCAGTTCTTC. It yields the protein CASSLVVGVSNEQFF. Together with reference TRBV7-9 and TRBJ2-1, the CDR3 gives the full variable domain: DTGVSQNPRHKITKRGQNVTFRCDPISEHNRLYWYRQTLGQGPEFLTYFQNEAQLEKSRLLSDRFSAERPKGSFSTLEIQRTEQGDSAMYLCASSLVVGVSNEQFFGPGTRLTVL.